These T cell receptor beta chains were read from a single sample in a study of post-analysis software for immune sequencing data. TCRdb fed the PCR reads into MiXCR, producing one record per CDR3 protein. The table has under 900,000 distinct CDR3 sequences, roughly 58% seen once. The specimen was blood. These receptor sequences come from a girl between 5 and 17 years old with multiple sclerosis. The CDR3 runs from the conserved cysteine through the conserved F or W. A D gene is named only where the DNA matches it firmly.

>NA|TRBJ2-1|TRBV29-1
CSVSAVLRGDEQFF
>NA|TRBJ2-7|TRBV3-1
CASSQDWSYEQYF
>TRBD1|TRBJ2-7|TRBV7-9
CATGQESYEQYF
>TRBD1|TRBJ2-1|TRBV11-1
CASSGPGTGLNNEQFF
>TRBD1|TRBJ1-2|TRBV6-6
CASSYGQGAYYGYTF
>TRBD2|TRBJ2-1|TRBV24-1
CATSDTPSGRGNEQFF
>NA|TRBJ1-4|TRBV5-5
CASSRLEKLFF
>TRBD2|TRBJ2-7|TRBV7-6
CASSTAGVSSYEQYF
>TRBD2|TRBJ2-3|TRBV5-1
CASSLESGGASDTQYF
>NA|TRBJ2-1|TRBV7-2
CASSSRWSGQVPSYNEQFF
>NA|TRBJ2-7|TRBV15
CATSSARKGVSEQYF
>TRBD1|TRBJ1-1|TRBV13
CASSPHRGPDTEAFF
>NA|TRBJ1-2|TRBV29-1
CSASGAKGYGYTF
>TRBD1|TRBJ2-1|TRBV4-1
CASSQEGGQGRMRRFF
>NA|TRBJ1-1|TRBV10-3
CAISSRTVNTEAFF
>NA|TRBJ2-1|TRBV3-1
CASSQSVSEAEQFF
>NA|TRBJ1-1|TRBV10-3
CAISEGADTEAFF
>TRBD1|TRBJ1-2|TRBV3-1
CASSLLIKRGQGDNYGYTF
>TRBD2|TRBJ2-3|TRBV7-3
CASSPRGTSGMRADTQYF
>TRBD2|TRBJ2-5|TRBV7-9
CASSLPTSGDYNEQYF
>TRBD2|TRBJ2-7|TRBV29-1
CSVGLLAGEQYF
>TRBD2|TRBJ2-1|TRBV2
CASSEEALGLAGNEQFF
>TRBD2|TRBJ2-7|TRBV4-1
CASSLGTNGREQYF
>TRBD2|NA|TRBV29-1
CSAMTSGSYEQYF
>NA|TRBJ2-5|TRBV6-5
CASSPWAAWTQYF
>NA|TRBJ2-7|TRBV5-6
CASSGERAATYEQYF
>TRBD2|TRBJ2-3|TRBV20-1
CSAGRAGANTDTQYF
>NA|TRBJ1-1|TRBV3-1
CASSLLDGVNTEAFF
>TRBD1|TRBJ2-5|TRBV4-1
CASSQARDRGLRTQYF
>TRBD1|TRBJ1-2|TRBV5-6
CASSPWPGTVPGGYTF
>NA|TRBJ2-7|TRBV7-9
CAITKQGTREQYF
>NA|TRBJ1-2|TRBV6-5
CASSWEGTSGYTF
>TRBD2|TRBJ2-3|TRBV9
CASSGRAEDTQYF
>TRBD2|NA|TRBV25-1
CASSARRRPAGGGETQYF
>NA|TRBJ2-1|TRBV12-3/TRBV12-4
CASTPGNNEQFF
>NA|TRBJ1-2|TRBV5-1
CASSLNAGSDGYTF
>NA|TRBJ2-1|TRBV5-1
CASSLEALSSYNEQFF
>NA|TRBJ2-2|TRBV7-6
CASRPTGELFF
>NA|TRBJ2-3|TRBV5-5
CASSLEGARADTQYF
>NA|TRBJ2-7|TRBV29-1
CSVGGPSYEQYF
>TRBD1|TRBJ1-1|TRBV15
CATSRGGRGGTEAFF
>NA|TRBJ1-6|TRBV2
CASSDLGNNSPLHF
>NA|TRBJ2-1|TRBV4-1
CASSLLRGSSYNEQFF
>TRBD2|TRBJ2-3|TRBV20-1
CSARDPGGAGVGTDTQYF
>TRBD1|TRBJ2-1|TRBV7-2
CASSRDRFNEQFF
>TRBD1|TRBJ2-1|TRBV6-5
CASWTGNNNEQFF
>TRBD1|TRBJ2-7|TRBV15
CATSRRRTGASYEQYF
>TRBD1|TRBJ2-5|TRBV12-3/TRBV12-4
CASRRDSATPAQYF
>NA|TRBJ1-2|TRBV29-1
CSVKGQSELYGYTF
>NA|TRBJ1-1|TRBV9
CASSPGTELVEAFF
>NA|TRBJ2-4|TRBV24-1
CATLGTSSKNIQYF
>NA|TRBJ2-5|TRBV3-1
CASSQIRTPQETQYF